These 22 T cell receptor beta chains originate from one sample sequenced in a study of OX40 agonist ivuxolimab in advanced cancers. Assay used: immunoSEQ multiplex PCR; TCRdb lists only in-frame clones, some missing. The data show tens of thousands of clones, 88% seen once. The specimen was CD4+ or CD8+ T cells sorted from blood, collected in a trial of the OX40 agonist ivuxolimab. These receptors were taken from an adult with an advanced solid tumor such as melanoma, head and neck, liver or kidney cancer.

The chain carries TRBV6-6 and TRBJ2-3; 9 positions agree with TRBD2. V gave up 6 bases and J gave up 3 bases; unmatched junction bases: 4. Germline CDR1 MNHNY, CDR2 SVGAGI (reference sequence). The CDR3 length is 14 residues. CDR3 DNA sequence: TGTGCCAGCAGCTCTAGCGGGATAACAGATACGCAGTATTTT. Its protein is CASSSSGITDTQYF.

This clone has just a few counts. The V gene is TRBV6-6, the J gene TRBJ2-2; D is unclear. The CDR3 is made up of 13 amino acids. Germline V CDR1 and CDR2: MNHNY, SVGAGI (reference sequence). The V gene lost 6 bases and the J gene lost 4 bases, with 9 bases spanning the gap. The CDR3 is CASSLSRTGELFF. The DNA of the CDR3 is TGTGCCAGCAGCCTCAGCCGCACCGGGGAGCTGTTTTTT.

The sample holds one count of this clone. The chain carries TRBV28 and TRBJ2-3; D gene uncertain. Germline V gene sequence: CDR1 MDHEN, CDR2 SYDVKM. V lost 4 bases to trimming and J lost 2 bases, with 10 bases between them. The CDR3 has 14 amino acids. CDR3 sequence (DNA): TGTGCCAGCAGTTCTGGAGATACCACAGATACGCAGTATTTT. It specifies CASSSGDTTDTQYF.

This clone was counted a single time. The chain is built from TRBV28 and TRBJ1-2; the D is unclear. Trimming stripped 7 bases from V and 8 bases from J, with 17 bases between. This CDR3 has 13 amino acids. Germline V gives CDR1 MDHEN, CDR2 SYDVKM. The CDR3 sequence: CASTPPGLDGYTF. CDR3 coding DNA: TGTGCCAGCACCCCCCCGGGTCTGGACGGCTACACCTTC.

This chain joins TRBV6-1 and TRBJ1-2; TRBD1 might be the D (6 bases). Looked up from germline, CDR1 is MNHNS and CDR2 is SASEGT. The CDR3 consists of 15 residues. V gave up 7 bases and J gave up 4 bases, with 19 bases separating them. CDR3 loop: CASTRDSGVGYGYTF. CDR3 nucleotides: TGTGCCAGCACCCGAGATTCAGGGGTGGGCTATGGCTACACCTTC.

This clone was seen a handful of times. This sequence joins TRBV19 and TRBJ2-7; 12 bases agree with TRBD2. Germline V gives CDR1 LNHDA, CDR2 SQIVND (reference sequence). Trimming removed 3 bases from V and 4 bases from J; junction bases left unmatched: 1. CDR3 length: 14 residues. CDR3: CASSMTSGSYEQYF. CDR3 sequence (DNA): TGTGCCAGTAGTATGACTAGCGGGAGTTACGAGCAGTACTTC.

This chain links TRBV6-1 with TRBJ2-7; a weak D match, TRBD2 (6 bases). The ends were cut back, 3 bases at V and 2 bases at J, with 14 bases in the middle. CDR3 size: 15 residues. The germline V gene has CDR1 MNHNS and CDR2 SASEGT. CDR3 sequence (DNA): TGTGCCAGCAGTGACGAAGGGAGGTACCCCTACGAGCAGTACTTC. This encodes CASSDEGRYPYEQYF.

This chain connects TRBV20-1 to TRBJ2-5; possibly TRBD2 for D (5 bases). This CDR3 region has 11 residues. The V and J ends lost 3 bases and 7 bases respectively, with 9 bases between them. Germline V gene sequence: CDR1 DFQATT, CDR2 SNEGSKA (reference sequence). CDR3 nucleotides: TGCAGTGCTAGGTTCGGAGGGACCCAGTACTTC. This sequence encodes CSARFGGTQYF.

Only one count was recorded for this clone. The chain links TRBV5-4 to TRBJ2-2, with 10 bases that match TRBD1. The junction had 4 bases not matched to a gene; V was cut back by 3 bases and J by 8 bases. This CDR3 region has 14 residues. The germline V gene encodes CDR1 SGHNT and CDR2 YYREEE (reference sequence). The CDR3 region has the DNA TGTGCCAGCAGCTGGCGACAGGGGGCTGGGGAGCTGTTTTTT. Protein sequence: CASSWRQGAGELFF.

The chain recombines TRBV5-1 with TRBJ2-1; no clear D. The CDR3 covers 13 residues. With 0 bases removed from V and 9 bases from J, the gap between germline ends came to 10 bases. CDR1 SGHRS and CDR2 YFSETQ come from the germline V gene. The CDR3 loop reads CASSLEKWGEQFF. The CDR3 nucleotides read TGCGCCAGCAGCTTGGAAAAGTGGGGTGAGCAGTTCTTC.

The rearrangement links TRBV7-9 to TRBJ2-2; 8 nucleotides line up with TRBD2. The germline V gene encodes CDR1 SEHNR and CDR2 FQNEAQ (reference sequence). This CDR3 is 18 amino acids long. J gave up 6 bases and V 3 bases, and 15 bases lay outside the gene matches. The CDR3 is CASSFLSGGPFSAGELFF. As DNA, the CDR3 is TGTGCCAGCAGCTTTTTGTCGGGAGGGCCTTTTTCCGCCGGGGAGCTGTTTTTT.

The rearrangement links TRBV30 to TRBJ2-3; D could derive from TRBD1 or TRBD2 (5 bases each). The germline V gene encodes CDR1 GTSNPN and CDR2 SVGIG (reference sequence). The V end lost 3 bases, the J end lost 7 bases, and 8 bases lay between the germline ends. The CDR3 runs 11 residues. CDR3 nucleotide sequence: TGTGCCTGGAGCCGGGACCATACGCAGTATTTT. Amino acids: CAWSRDHTQYF.

This clone was counted only a few times. The chain carries TRBV4-1 and TRBJ1-3; no definite D call. V was cut by 5 bases and J by 0 bases, with 5 bases left in between. This CDR3 contains 13 residues. Germline values: CDR1 MGHRA, CDR2 YSYEKL. In DNA, the CDR3 is TGCGCCAGCAGCGGGTTCTCTGGAAACACCATATATTTT. This gives the protein CASSGFSGNTIYF.

This clone was found a few times. The chain has TRBV7-9 and TRBJ2-7; perhaps D is TRBD1 or TRBD2 (6 bases each). The V gene lost 5 bases and the J gene lost 1 base, with 15 bases spanning the gap. This CDR3 is built from 15 residues. Per germline, CDR1 SEHNR and CDR2 FQNEAQ (reference sequence). CDR3 protein: CASSQVGGHSYEQYF. In DNA form, the CDR3 reads TGTGCCAGCAGCCAGGTGGGGGGCCATTCCTACGAGCAGTACTTC. The whole variable domain, filled in from reference TRBV7-9 and TRBJ2-7, reads DTGVSQNPRHKITKRGQNVTFRCDPISEHNRLYWYRQTLGQGPEFLTYFQNEAQLEKSRLLSDRFSAERPKGSFSTLEIQRTEQGDSAMYLCASSQVGGHSYEQYFGPGTRLTVT.

The V and J genes are TRBV7-9 and TRBJ2-6; no reliable D call. The V end was cut by 5 bases, the J end by 4 bases, with 18 bases between. The V gene's germline CDR1 is SEHNR and CDR2 FQNEAQ (reference sequence). CDR3 size: 17 residues. The CDR3 coding sequence is TGTGCCAGCAGCGCACAGAGTACTCTGAGCGGGGCCAACGTCCTGACTTTC. As protein: CASSAQSTLSGANVLTF.

The chain links TRBV28 to TRBJ1-5; 12 bases are a match to TRBD1. J lost 2 bases, V lost 6 bases, and 5 bases had no gene match. Germline CDR1 MDHEN, CDR2 SYDVKM. CDR3 length: 16 residues. CDR3 sequence: CASRGQGAWGNQPQHF. The CDR3 bases are TGTGCCAGCAGGGGACAGGGGGCCTGGGGCAATCAGCCCCAGCATTTT.

The chain links TRBV6-6 to TRBJ1-4; D may be TRBD1 (5 bases). With 0 bases removed from V and 8 bases from J, the gap between germline ends came to 13 bases. The CDR3 has 15 residues. CDR1 is MNHNY, CDR2 SVGAGI, per germline (reference sequence). CDR3 in DNA: TGTGCCAGCAGTTACTCTCAGGGTGCACGGGAAAAACTGTTTTTT. Protein sequence: CASSYSQGAREKLFF.

This chain joins TRBV30 and TRBJ2-3, with D perhaps matching TRBD1 (7 bases). The CDR3 is 16 amino acids. Deletions cut 2 bases from V and 0 bases from J, with 15 bases between. Per the germline V gene, CDR1 is GTSNPN and CDR2 is SVGIG (reference sequence). CDR3 in DNA: TGTGCCTGGAGTCTAGCAGGAGGGGGCAGCACAGATACGCAGTATTTT. It yields the protein CAWSLAGGGSTDTQYF.

This rearrangement joins TRBV4-1 to TRBJ2-2, with D uncertain. The V end lost 0 bases, the J end lost 1 base, and 9 bases lay between the germline ends. Germline lookup yields CDR1 MGHRA and CDR2 YSYEKL. The CDR3 runs to 16 residues. In nucleotides, the CDR3 is TGCGCCAGCAGCCAAGATTGGGGAATGAACACCGGGGAGCTGTTTTTT. Residues: CASSQDWGMNTGELFF.

V is TRBV25-1 and J is TRBJ2-5; D is perhaps TRBD1 (5 bases). The CDR3 runs 16 residues. Germline loops: CDR1 MGHDK, CDR2 SYGVNS. V was trimmed by 1 base and J by 1 base, leaving 13 bases between them. Here the CDR3 reads CASSEFLRQSQETQYF. The CDR3 coding sequence is TGTGCCAGCAGTGAATTCCTCCGACAGTCCCAAGAGACCCAGTACTTC.

This chain uses TRBV14 with TRBJ2-1; no clear D. Germline V gene sequence: CDR1 SGHDN, CDR2 FVKESK. V lost 3 bases to trimming and J lost 5 bases, with 14 bases between them. This CDR3 has 15 amino acids. The CDR3 DNA reads TGTGCCAGCAGCCAGGACCATGGGGTGCACAATGAGCAGTTCTTC. Protein product: CASSQDHGVHNEQFF.

The chain is built from TRBV19 and TRBJ2-3; 10 bases align to TRBD2. V lost 6 bases, J lost 4 bases, and 7 bases stayed unmatched. Per germline, CDR1 LNHDA and CDR2 SQIVND (reference sequence). The length of the CDR3 is 15 residues. The CDR3: CASSSVGTSADTQYF. In DNA form, the CDR3 reads TGTGCCAGTAGCTCCGTCGGGACTAGCGCAGATACGCAGTATTTT.